This T cell receptor beta chain was profiled in a study of post-analysis software for immune sequencing data. Study-level points and caveats: Five or six TRBV segments were more frequent in patients than controls; TRBV5-6, TRBV5-1 and TRBV20-1 belonged to this group.

Germline CDR1 SGHTA, CDR2 FQGNSA. Trimming left V 1 base short and J 11 bases short, with 14 bases between. CDR3 length: 13 amino acids. This clonotype was seen a few times. Its target is unknown. TCR beta cDNA libraries included unique molecular identifiers. Starting from roughly 1 to 10 million T cells, the study yielded about half a million cDNA molecules. TCRdb reprocessed the PCR reads via MiXCR and lists one record per CDR3 protein. Seen here are about 380,000 distinct CDR3 sequences, less than 40% observed once, and the top ten hold roughly 13%. The chain is built from TRBV7-2 and TRBJ1-2; D is unresolved. The TCR was taken from a girl aged 5 to 17 with multiple sclerosis. The specimen was blood. CDR3 in DNA: TGTGCCAGCAGCTTAGAAGGGTCCGGTCGATACACCTTC. Amino acid sequence: CASSLEGSGRYTF.